Below, one TCR beta chain is given with its context. This sample is part of a study of blood T cells in healthy people across ages. About the research overall: T cells yielded about one barcoded beta molecule per two cells through template switching.

The CDR3 consists of 12 residues. The V end lost 2 bases, the J end lost 7 bases, and 8 bases lay between the germline ends. Germline loops: CDR1 MNHEY, CDR2 SVGEGT. Sample-barcoded 5' priming and a J-beta primer mix drove a second PCR of 7 to 11 cycles. One entry per CDR3 protein, called by TCRdb with MiXCR from the 5' RACE reads. The repertoire holds roughly 2 million distinct CDR3 sequences, with about 50% as singletons. Sample: blood. This chain connects TRBV6-2 or TRBV6-3 to TRBJ2-5; unclear D gene. The TCR comes from a woman aged 40-49 years in good health. The CDR3 protein is CASSYATMTQYF. For the CDR3, the DNA is TGTGCCAGCAGTTACGCTACAATGACCCAGTACTTC.